This TCR beta chain appears in the sequencing data of a study of T cell repertoires in cytomegalovirus infection. One entry per CDR3 protein results from TCRdb running MiXCR on the reads. This sample has approximately 600,000 distinct CDR3 sequences, with 40% found just once. As for this clonotype: Its antigen is not identified.

V gave up 0 bases and J gave up 4 bases; unmatched junction bases: 0. Per the germline V gene, CDR1 is SGHTA and CDR2 is FQGNSA. This CDR3 has 15 amino acids. The sequence was obtained from a human donor in good health (CMV status not recorded). Some clones in this sample may be carry-over from other donors' samples. The sequences come from cultured PBMCs, collected from culture after CMV antigen stimulation. The gene calls are TRBV7-2 and TRBJ2-2, with TRBD2 identical over 9 bases. Written as DNA, the CDR3 is TGTGCCAGCAGCTTAGCAGCGGGGGGCACCGGGGAGCTGTTTTTT. Its translation is CASSLAAGGTGELFF.